This record covers a single T cell receptor beta chain. Its specificity is not known. These data come from a study of blood T cells in healthy people across ages. Study results and caveats: As age increased, TCR beta diversity per million T cells fell in a roughly linear fashion. Donors of long life had a larger count of naive CD4+ cells and greater diversity than aged donors.

With a J-beta primer mix and a sample-barcoded 5' primer, a second PCR ran roughly 6 to 12 cycles. One entry per CDR3 protein results from TCRdb running MiXCR on the 5' RACE reads. The repertoire holds about 1.8 million distinct CDR3 sequences, 49% seen once, with around 2.1% in the top ten. CDR1 and CDR2 (germline): KGHDR, SFDVKD. The V gene lost 5 bases and the J gene lost 4 bases, with 16 bases spanning the gap. CDR3 length equals 15 residues. Healthy Russian Caucasian donors spanned ages about 6 to 100 years. The TCR sequence derives from a woman in her 40s in good health. The sample comprised blood. The J gene is TRBJ1-2, the V gene TRBV24-1; D uncertain. CDR3 nucleotides: TGTGCCACCAGTGCCTCAAGGGCGGCGGGCTATGGCTACACCTTC. Translation: CATSASRAAGYGYTF.